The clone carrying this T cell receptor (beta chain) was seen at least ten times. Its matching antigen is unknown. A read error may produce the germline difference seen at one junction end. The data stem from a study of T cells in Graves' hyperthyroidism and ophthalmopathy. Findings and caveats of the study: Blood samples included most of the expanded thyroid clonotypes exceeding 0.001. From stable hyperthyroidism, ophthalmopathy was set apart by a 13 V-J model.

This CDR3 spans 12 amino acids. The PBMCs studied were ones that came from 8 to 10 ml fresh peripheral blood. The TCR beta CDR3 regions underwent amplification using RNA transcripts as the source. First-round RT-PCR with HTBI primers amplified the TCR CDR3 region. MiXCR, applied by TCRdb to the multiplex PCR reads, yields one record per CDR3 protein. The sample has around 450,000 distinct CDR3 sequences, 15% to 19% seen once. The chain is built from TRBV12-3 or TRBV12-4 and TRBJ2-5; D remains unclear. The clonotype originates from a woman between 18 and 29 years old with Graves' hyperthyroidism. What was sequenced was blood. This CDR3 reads CASRLGWETQYF. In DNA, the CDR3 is TGTGCCAGCAGATTAGGTTGGGAGACCCAGTACTTC.